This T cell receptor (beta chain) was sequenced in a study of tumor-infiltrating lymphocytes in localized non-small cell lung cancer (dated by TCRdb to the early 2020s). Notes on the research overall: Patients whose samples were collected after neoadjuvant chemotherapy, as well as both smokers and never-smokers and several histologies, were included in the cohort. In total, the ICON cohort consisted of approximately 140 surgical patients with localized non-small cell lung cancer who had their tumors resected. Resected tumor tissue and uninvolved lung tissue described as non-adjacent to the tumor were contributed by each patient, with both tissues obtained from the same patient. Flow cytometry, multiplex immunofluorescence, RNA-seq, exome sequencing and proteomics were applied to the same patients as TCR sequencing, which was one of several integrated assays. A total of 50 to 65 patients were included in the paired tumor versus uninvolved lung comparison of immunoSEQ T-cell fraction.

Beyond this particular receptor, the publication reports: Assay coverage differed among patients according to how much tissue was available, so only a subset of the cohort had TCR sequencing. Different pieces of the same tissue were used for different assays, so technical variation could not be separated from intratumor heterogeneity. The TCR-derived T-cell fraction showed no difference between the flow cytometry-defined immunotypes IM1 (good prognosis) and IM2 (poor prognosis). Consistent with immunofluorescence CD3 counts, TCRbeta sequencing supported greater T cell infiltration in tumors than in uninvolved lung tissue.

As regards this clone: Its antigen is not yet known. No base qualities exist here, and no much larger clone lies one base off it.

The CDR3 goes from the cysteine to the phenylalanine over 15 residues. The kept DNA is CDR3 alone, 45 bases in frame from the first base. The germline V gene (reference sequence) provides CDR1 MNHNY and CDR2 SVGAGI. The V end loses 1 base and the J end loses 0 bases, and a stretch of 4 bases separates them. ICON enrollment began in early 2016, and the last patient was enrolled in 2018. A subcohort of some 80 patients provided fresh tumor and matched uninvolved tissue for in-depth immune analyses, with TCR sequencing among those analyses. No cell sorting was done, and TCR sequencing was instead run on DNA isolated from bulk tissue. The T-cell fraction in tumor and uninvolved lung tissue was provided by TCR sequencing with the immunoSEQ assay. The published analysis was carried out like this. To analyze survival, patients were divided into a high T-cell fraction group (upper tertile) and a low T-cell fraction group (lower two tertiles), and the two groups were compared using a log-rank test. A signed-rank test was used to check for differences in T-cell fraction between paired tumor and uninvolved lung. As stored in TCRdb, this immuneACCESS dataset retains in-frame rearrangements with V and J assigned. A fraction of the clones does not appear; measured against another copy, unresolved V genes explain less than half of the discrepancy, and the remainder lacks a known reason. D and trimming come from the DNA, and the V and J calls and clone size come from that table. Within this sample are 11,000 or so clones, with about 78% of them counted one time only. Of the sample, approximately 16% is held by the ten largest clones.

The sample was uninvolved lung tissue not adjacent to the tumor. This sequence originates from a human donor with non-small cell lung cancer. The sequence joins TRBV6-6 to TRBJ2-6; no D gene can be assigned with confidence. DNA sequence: TGTGCCAGCAGTTACTGGTTCTCTGGGGCCAACGTCCTGACTTTC. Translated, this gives CASSYWFSGANVLTF.